This T cell receptor beta chain was identified during a study of control samples from healthy donors and cancer patients. Germline CDR1 is SGHNT and CDR2 is YENEEA. V was pared by 5 bases and J by 0 bases, with 9 bases of the junction left unmatched. The CDR3 consists of 16 residues. Generated by immunoSEQ multiplex PCR, the TCRdb table keeps only in-frame clones and is missing some. The sample carries under 200,000 clones, 91% recorded once. The sequence was obtained from a woman in her 30s in good health. The chain uses TRBV11-3 and TRBJ1-1; the match to TRBD1 covers 7 bases. The sequenced sample was blood. The DNA of the CDR3 is TGTGCCAGCAGCCCCCCGACAGGGACCATGAACACTGAAGCTTTCTTT. Translation gives CASSPPTGTMNTEAFF.